This passage covers 15 T cell receptor beta chains from one sample sequenced in a study of T cells in Graves' hyperthyroidism and ophthalmopathy. Amplified TCR beta CDR3 regions came from RNA transcripts. The study used the HTBI primer set for a first-round RT-PCR of the TCR CDR3. TCRdb re-derived calls from the multiplex PCR reads in MiXCR, one entry per CDR3 protein. This sample has a few hundred thousand distinct CDR3 sequences, with about 13% found just once. Sequencing was performed on blood. These receptors originate from a woman younger than 35 with Graves' hyperthyroidism.

The sample holds many counts of this clonotype. This chain links TRBV12-5 with TRBJ2-2; perhaps TRBD1 as D (5 bases). CDR3 length: 16 residues. Trimming removed 0 bases at V and 4 bases at J, with 12 bases between. Looked up from germline, CDR1 is LGHNT and CDR2 is FRNRAP. The CDR3 reads CASGLVPGKATGELFF. In nucleotides, the CDR3 is TGTGCTAGTGGTTTGGTACCAGGGAAAGCCACCGGGGAGCTGTTTTTT.

V gene TRBV7-2 combines with J gene TRBJ2-7; 7 nucleotides match TRBD2. Trimming took 3 bases from V and 4 from J; bases not matched to a gene: 9. CDR1 is SGHTA and CDR2 is FQGNSA in the germline V gene. CDR3 length: 15 residues. Here the CDR3 reads CASSLGGSSVYEQYF. The CDR3 nucleotides read TGTGCCAGCAGCTTGGGCGGGAGCAGTGTGTACGAGCAGTACTTC. Filled out from reference TRBV7-2 and TRBJ2-7, the complete variable domain reads GAGVSQSPSNKVTEKGKDVELRCDPISGHTALYWYRQSLGQGLEFLIYFQGNSAPDKSGLPSDRFSAERTGGSVSTLTIQRTQQEDSAVYLCASSLGGSSVYEQYFGPGTRLTVT.

This clonotype was detected ten times or more. A junction end diverges from the germline sequence, so it may reflect a read error. The chain carries TRBV20-1 and TRBJ1-1, with D hard to call. The germline CDR1 and CDR2 sequences are DFQATT and SNEGSKA (reference sequence). CDR3 length equals 13 residues. In nucleotides, the CDR3 is TGCAGTGCAAGAGGACCCGTAAACACTGAAGCTTTCTTT. Its protein is CSARGPVNTEAFF.

This clonotype was counted ten times or more. The J gene is TRBJ1-1, the V gene TRBV7-6; 8 positions match TRBD1. The CDR3 consists of 16 residues. J gave up 4 bases and V 5 bases, and 12 bases lay outside the gene matches. Germline assignment: CDR1 SGHVS and CDR2 FNYEAQ. The CDR3 nucleotides are TGTGCCAGCAGCGCTAGACAGGGGACCCCGGGCACTGAAGCTTTCTTT. Amino acids: CASSARQGTPGTEAFF. Supplemented by reference TRBV7-6 and TRBJ1-1, the full variable domain reads GAGVSQSPRYKVTKRGQDVALRCDPISGHVSLYWYRQALGQGPEFLTYFNYEAQQDKSGLPNDRFSAERPEGSISTLTIQRTEQRDSAMYRCASSARQGTPGTEAFFGQGTRLTVV.

The rearrangement joins TRBV5-5 to TRBJ2-1; 13 nucleotides match TRBD2. Looked up from germline, CDR1 is SGHKS and CDR2 is YYEKEE (reference sequence). V shed 4 bases and J 8 bases; nucleotides not matched to a gene: 9. The CDR3 length is 16 residues. CDR3 coding DNA: TGTGCCAGCAGCGTACTAGCGGGAGGGCCTATCTATGAGCAGTTCTTC. It encodes CASSVLAGGPIYEQFF.

In this sample, this clonotype turned up a few times. This chain uses TRBV4-1 with TRBJ1-1; maybe TRBD1 (5 bases). Germline loops: CDR1 MGHRA, CDR2 YSYEKL. V gave up 8 bases and J gave up 1 base, with 17 bases separating them. This CDR3 comprises 15 residues. For the CDR3, the DNA is TGCGCCAGCCGCCCTACAGGAAACCAGAACACTGAAGCTTTCTTT. Translating gives CASRPTGNQNTEAFF.

This clonotype showed up many times. V gene TRBV30 combines with J gene TRBJ1-1; no clear D gene. Trimming took 0 bases from V and 5 from J, leaving 16 bases between them. The germline CDR1 and CDR2 sequences are GTSNPN and SVGIG (reference sequence). CDR3 length: 15 residues. Here the CDR3 reads CAWSVLDREGTEAFF. In nucleotides, the CDR3 is TGTGCCTGGAGTGTACTTGATCGTGAGGGAACTGAAGCTTTCTTT.

This clonotype was picked up many times. V usage is TRBV2 and J usage is TRBJ2-1, with TRBD2 matching over 11 bases. J was trimmed by 0 bases and V by 6 bases; bases with no gene match: 4. CDR3 length equals 16 residues. CDR1 SNHLY and CDR2 FYNNEI come from the germline V gene. The CDR3 nucleotides read TGTGCCAGCAGCGGGGGGACTAGCGGCTCCTACAATGAGCAGTTCTTC. It codes for CASSGGTSGSYNEQFF.

This clonotype was counted only a few times. The gene calls are TRBV29-1 and TRBJ1-1; 8 bases are shared with TRBD1. J was trimmed by 10 bases and V by 7 bases; bases with no gene match: 8. CDR3 size: 11 residues. Germline V gene sequence: CDR1 SQVTM, CDR2 ANQGSEA. The CDR3 bases are TGCAGCGCTGGACAGGGAGGGAGAGCTTTCTTT. This gives the protein CSAGQGGRAFF.

This clonotype was detected a few times. The chain uses TRBV20-1 and TRBJ1-3, with 9 bases fitting TRBD1. Germline-derived CDR1 and CDR2 are DFQATT and SNEGSKA (reference sequence). Trimming removed 5 bases from V and 0 bases from J; junction bases left unmatched: 14. The CDR3 has 18 amino acids. CDR3 in DNA: TGCAGTGCTCAGTCCAGATCAACAGGGGGCTTCTCTGGAAACACCATATATTTT. This encodes CSAQSRSTGGFSGNTIYF.

The rearrangement uses TRBV30 and TRBJ1-3; D gene uncertain. Germline loops: CDR1 GTSNPN, CDR2 SVGIG (reference sequence). V gave up 1 base and J gave up 15 bases, with 13 bases separating them. CDR3 length: 11 amino acids. This CDR3 is CAWSDNRVPYF. The CDR3 DNA reads TGTGCCTGGAGTGACAACCGGGTGCCATATTTT.

V gene TRBV19 combines with J gene TRBJ1-5, with no clear D. The germline V and J ends were trimmed by 8 bases and 3 bases, with 23 bases remaining between them. The CDR3 covers 17 residues. CDR1 and CDR2 (germline): LNHDA, SQIVND (reference sequence). This CDR3 is CASSNFREVRINQPQHF. CDR3 DNA: TGTGCCAGTTCGAATTTCCGGGAAGTGAGGATCAATCAGCCCCAGCATTTT.

In its sample, this clonotype was seen many times. The genes are TRBV27 and TRBJ2-5; TRBD2 matches 13 bases. Trimming took 5 bases from V and 9 from J; bases not matched to a gene: 3. This CDR3 comprises 13 residues. Per the germline V gene, CDR1 is MNHEY and CDR2 is SMNVEV (reference sequence). The CDR3 sequence is CASSRLAGGAQYF. The CDR3 bases are TGTGCCAGCAGTAGACTAGCGGGAGGAGCCCAGTACTTC.

The table lists this clonotype with a few counts. CDR3 DNA: TGTGCCAGCAGCTTAGGTTTGGCGTCAGGGTGGGATGGCTACACCTTC. It specifies CASSLGLASGWDGYTF. This chain connects TRBV7-9 to TRBJ1-2; D is perhaps TRBD1 (5 bases). The CDR3 contains 16 residues. Germline V gene lookup returns CDR1 SEHNR and CDR2 FQNEAQ (reference sequence). V was clipped by 1 base and J by 6 bases, with 18 bases between them.

This clonotype was picked up a small number of times. The chain couples TRBV12-3 or TRBV12-4 to TRBJ1-5; D remains ambiguous. CDR3 length: 14 residues. Between the trimmed V and J ends, which lost 1 base and 5 bases, there was a span of 9 bases. The CDR3 here is CASSLVADDQPQHF. For the CDR3, the DNA is TGTGCCAGCAGTTTAGTAGCCGACGATCAGCCCCAGCATTTT.